The clone carrying this TCR beta chain appeared many times. Its target is unknown. These data originate in a study of human T cells and chemical hapten exposure. Overall study context: Minor pooled library volume differences mainly drove per-sample TCR yield variation. Study conclusions and caveats: Counts of TCRs above 1 in 1000 frequency stayed unchanged with DPC sensitization.

The library labeled individual cDNA molecules by adding unique molecular identifiers to them. The authors' processing: Sample TCR counts, which ranged from 23,224 to 690,600, had a median of approximately 95,000. TCRdb re-analysed the 5' RACE reads in MiXCR, keeping a single row per CDR3 protein. These V and J calls are TCRdb output, not the study's own analysis. The table records some 150,000 distinct CDR3 sequences, 4.1% of them present only once. From whole blood left unfractionated, total RNA was extracted. The V end was cut by 0 bases, the J end by 0 bases, with 18 bases between. Germline loops: CDR1 SGHRS, CDR2 YFSETQ. CDR3 length: 18 residues.

V usage is TRBV5-1 and J usage is TRBJ1-2; D may be TRBD1 (5 bases). This TCR came from a female donor in good health. In DNA form, the CDR3 reads TGCGCCAGCAGCTTGGCGCGGGGCCCGCAAGCATCTAACTATGGCTACACCTTC. Translated, it gives CASSLARGPQASNYGYTF. Full variable domain (outside the CDR3, taken from reference TRBV5-1 and TRBJ1-2): KAGVTQTPRYLIKTRGQQVTLSCSPISGHRSVSWYQQTPGQGLQFLFEYFSETQRNKGNFPGRFSGRQFSNSRSEMNVSTLELGDSALYLCASSLARGPQASNYGYTFGSGTRLTVV.